This T cell receptor (beta chain) derives from a study of blood T cell repertoires in COVID-19. Study-wide background: The samples span acute and convalescent COVID-19 from the United States, Italy and Spain. PBMCs, B-cell-depleted T cells, or T cells were the source of the cDNA or gDNA that made up the material.

Under the authors' procedure: Estimation of nucleated cell counts was performed using reference gene primer amplification. Only in-frame clones appear in the TCRdb table, and some are missing; sequencing was by immunoSEQ multiplex PCR. Clone size and V and J calls were adopted from that table, with D and trimming inferred from the DNA. The sample lists 140,000 to 150,000 clones; around 84% were seen once. Trimming removed 3 bases from V and 4 bases from J; junction bases left unmatched: 12. The CDR3 extends over 18 amino acids. Looked up from germline, CDR1 is KGHSH and CDR2 is LQKENI. The specimen was peripheral blood. The TCR sequence derives from a woman aged 45-59 years with acute or convalescent COVID-19. This sequence joins TRBV18 and TRBJ2-2; the match to TRBD1 covers 9 bases. CDR3 residues: CASSPPGTGTKGTGELFF. The CDR3 DNA reads TGTGCCAGCTCACCCCCTGGGACAGGGACCAAGGGCACCGGGGAGCTGTTTTTT.